This record concerns one T cell receptor beta chain sequence. Original data processing: Nucleated cell number was recorded as an estimate derived from reference gene primer amplification. Repertoires were generated with immunoSEQ multiplex PCR, while TCRdb's copy carries only in-frame clones and drops some. The V and J calls and clone size come from that table; D and trimming were worked out from the DNA. This sample yields more than 70,000 clones, of which roughly 84% are seen a single time; 20% to 25% belongs to the top ten. This record comes from a study of blood T cell repertoires in COVID-19. The overall study: From the United States, Italy and Spain came samples of acute and convalescent COVID-19. The analysed material was cDNA or gDNA that came from T cells, B-cell-depleted T cells, or PBMCs.

Sample: peripheral blood. The source is a woman aged 80 or older in a cohort sampled during active or convalescent COVID-19.

The CDR3 DNA reads TGCGCCAGCAGCTTCCGGGACAACACAGATACGCAGTATTTT. This sequence encodes CASSFRDNTDTQYF. The chain couples TRBV5-1 to TRBJ2-3; TRBD1 might be the D (6 bases). CDR1 and CDR2 (germline): SGHRS, YFSETQ. CDR3 length: 14 amino acids. Trimming removed 2 bases at V and 2 bases at J, with 9 bases between.